A selection of T cell receptor beta chains follows, all from one sample in a study of cytomegalovirus exposure and HLA in healthy donors. Assay used: immunoSEQ multiplex PCR; TCRdb lists only in-frame clones, some missing. The repertoire consists of 90,000 to 100,000 clones, with 80% to 85% occurring once and the leading ten covering more than 1.4%. The source material was PBMCs. The origin of the receptors is a man aged 35-49 years in good health and CMV-seronegative. The CDR3 runs from the conserved cysteine through the conserved F or W. D genes are given only for firm matches. Clone size, where shown, is once, few, many, or a class for clones that have expanded.

j_call	d_call	v_call	clone_size	cdr3_aa	cdr3_nt
TRBJ2-3	.	TRBV5-1	.	CASSLDRQSTQYF	TGCGCCAGCAGCTTGGATCGACAAAGTACGCAGTATTTT
TRBJ2-5	.	TRBV5-5	.	CASSLGGLAARTETQYF	TGTGCCAGCAGCTTGGGAGGGTTAGCGGCAAGAACCGAGACCCAGTACTTC
TRBJ2-3	.	TRBV7-2	.	CASSSLTDSTDTQYF	TGTGCCAGCAGCTCGCTGACAGACAGCACAGATACGCAGTATTTT
TRBJ1-1	.	TRBV10-3	.	CAISETWPEAFF	TGTGCCATCAGTGAAACGTGGCCTGAAGCTTTCTTT
TRBJ2-5	TRBD2	TRBV5-4	.	CASSFRLAGAQETQYF	TGTGCCAGCAGCTTTCGGCTAGCGGGGGCCCAAGAGACCCAGTACTTC
TRBJ2-7	TRBD1	TRBV13	.	CASSPPRGLAIATYEQYF	TGTGCCAGCAGCCCCCCAAGGGGGCTGGCCATAGCTACCTACGAGCAGTACTTC
TRBJ1-4	TRBD1	TRBV5-1	.	CASSLGQGANEKLFF	TGCGCCAGCAGCCTTGGACAGGGGGCAAATGAAAAACTGTTTTTT
TRBJ2-7	.	TRBV11-2	.	CASSLFAEISYEQYF	TGTGCCAGCAGCTTATTCGCGGAAATCTCCTACGAGCAGTACTTC
TRBJ2-7	TRBD1	TRBV5-5	.	CASSSRGLSSYEQYF	TGTGCCAGCAGCTCCAGGGGGCTGAGCTCCTACGAGCAGTACTTC
TRBJ1-3	TRBD1	TRBV28	.	CASSSIGTGYGNTIYF	TGTGCCAGCAGTTCTATTGGGACAGGGTACGGAAACACCATATATTTT
TRBJ1-4	.	TRBV5-4	.	CASSLSTGTRGEKLFF	TGTGCCAGCAGCTTGAGTACCGGGACAAGAGGAGAAAAACTGTTTTTT
TRBJ1-5	TRBD1	TRBV6-6	.	CATQGREGQPQHF	TGTGCCACACAGGGGCGGGAGGGTCAGCCCCAGCATTTT
TRBJ2-2	TRBD2	TRBV7-8	.	CASSLGWGLAPGELFF	TGTGCCAGCAGCTTAGGGTGGGGACTAGCTCCCGGGGAGCTGTTTTTT
TRBJ2-5	.	TRBV5-1	.	CASSPNPPVQETQYF	TGCGCCAGCAGCCCGAACCCCCCGGTCCAAGAGACCCAGTACTTC
TRBJ1-6	.	TRBV10-3	.	CAISEHTADNSPLHF	TGTGCCATCAGTGAGCACACAGCCGATAATTCACCCCTCCACTTT
TRBJ2-2	TRBD1	TRBV2	.	CASSESPGGLGELFF	TGTGCCAGCAGTGAATCGCCAGGGGGCCTCGGGGAGCTGTTTTTT
TRBJ1-1	TRBD1	TRBV10-3	.	CAISGGQGEAFF	TGTGCCATCAGTGGCGGACAGGGGGAGGCTTTCTTT
TRBJ2-3	TRBD2	TRBV11-3	.	CASSLFIRLAGADTQYF	TGTGCCAGCAGCTTATTCATCCGACTAGCGGGGGCAGATACGCAGTATTTT
TRBJ1-2	.	TRBV6-1	.	CASSELSGYTF	TGTGCCAGCAGTGAGTTAAGCGGCTACACCTTC
TRBJ2-3	TRBD1	TRBV28	.	CASRAAGQGADTQYF	TGTGCCAGCAGAGCCGCGGGACAGGGCGCAGATACGCAGTATTTT
TRBJ2-5	TRBD2	TRBV18	.	CASSPLAGKQETQYF	TGTGCCAGCTCACCACTAGCGGGGAAACAAGAGACCCAGTACTTC
TRBJ2-5	.	TRBV28	.	CASSLSKGIKYF	TGTGCCAGCAGTTTATCAAAGGGGATCAAGTACTTC
TRBJ2-7	.	TRBV27	.	CASSITGLPEQYF	TGTGCCAGCAGCATAACAGGGTTGCCCGAGCAGTACTTC
TRBJ1-4	.	TRBV28	once	CASSFGRGEKLFF	TGTGCCAGCAGTTTCGGCAGGGGCGAAAAACTGTTTTTT
TRBJ2-2	TRBD1	TRBV7-2	.	CASSTGTGWTITGELFF	TGTGCCAGCAGTACCGGGACAGGGTGGACAATCACCGGGGAGCTGTTTTTT
TRBJ2-1	.	TRBV5-1	few	CASSLGTNNEQFF	TGCGCCAGCAGCTTGGGCACTAACAATGAGCAGTTCTTC
TRBJ1-4	TRBD1	TRBV5-4	.	CASSRQGINEKLFF	TGTGCCAGCAGCAGACAGGGGATTAATGAAAAACTGTTTTTT
TRBJ2-7	.	TRBV2	.	CASSSPANEQYF	TGTGCCAGCAGTAGTCCCGCTAACGAGCAGTACTTC
TRBJ2-7	TRBD2	TRBV5-1	.	CASSLGGSGAYEQYF	TGCGCCAGCAGCTTGGGGGGTAGCGGGGCTTACGAGCAGTACTTC
TRBJ1-2	TRBD1	TRBV11-2	.	CASSFGRGNYGYTF	TGTGCCAGCAGCTTTGGCAGGGGGAACTATGGCTACACCTTC
TRBJ2-7	TRBD1	TRBV19	.	CASSTGQGYEQYF	TGTGCCAGTAGTACTGGACAGGGCTACGAGCAGTACTTC